Listed below are T cell receptor beta chains from one sample, sequenced in a study of CXCR3-negative and CXCR3-positive naive CD8 T cells. TCRdb re-called the 5' RACE reads and shows each CDR3 protein once, DNA omitted. This sample carries 50,000 to 65,000 distinct CDR3 sequences, with 0.8% going to the ten biggest clones. Sequencing used naive CXCR3+ CD8+ T cells from blood. The receptors were sampled from a human donor in good health. Some clones in this sample may be carry-over from other donors' samples. The CDR3 runs from the conserved cysteine through the conserved F or W.

v_gene	len	j_gene	CDR3aa
TRBV7-3	14	TRBJ2-1	CASSLGTGRDEQFF
TRBV6-6	11	TRBJ2-7	CASSYGDEQYF
TRBV29-1	13	TRBJ2-7	CSVLDSNSYEQYF
TRBV9	13	TRBJ2-7	CASSVDQGYEQYF
TRBV12-3/TRBV12-4	12	TRBJ2-3	CASSHSTDTQYF
TRBV7-3	15	TRBJ2-1	CASSLTMGGGDEQFF
TRBV10-3	16	TRBJ2-5	CAISESPTGVGETQYF
TRBV29-1	16	TRBJ2-3	CSAPGLAGGSTDTQYF
TRBV5-6	13	TRBJ2-1	CASSSDRAGEQFF
TRBV18	17	TRBJ1-5	CASSLTPGLRSNQPQHF